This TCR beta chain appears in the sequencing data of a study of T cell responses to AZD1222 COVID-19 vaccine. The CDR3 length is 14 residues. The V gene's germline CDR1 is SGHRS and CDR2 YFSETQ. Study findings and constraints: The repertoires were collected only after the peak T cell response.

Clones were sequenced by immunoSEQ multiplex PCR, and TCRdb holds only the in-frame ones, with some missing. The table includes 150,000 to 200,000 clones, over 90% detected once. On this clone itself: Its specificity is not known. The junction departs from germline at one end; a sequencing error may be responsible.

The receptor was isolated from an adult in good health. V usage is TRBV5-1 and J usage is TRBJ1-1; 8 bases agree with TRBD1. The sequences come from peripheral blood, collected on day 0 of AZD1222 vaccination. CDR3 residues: CASSLGQGNPEAFF. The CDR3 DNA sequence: TGCGCCAGCAGCTTGGGACAGGGGAACCCTGAAGCTTTCTTT.